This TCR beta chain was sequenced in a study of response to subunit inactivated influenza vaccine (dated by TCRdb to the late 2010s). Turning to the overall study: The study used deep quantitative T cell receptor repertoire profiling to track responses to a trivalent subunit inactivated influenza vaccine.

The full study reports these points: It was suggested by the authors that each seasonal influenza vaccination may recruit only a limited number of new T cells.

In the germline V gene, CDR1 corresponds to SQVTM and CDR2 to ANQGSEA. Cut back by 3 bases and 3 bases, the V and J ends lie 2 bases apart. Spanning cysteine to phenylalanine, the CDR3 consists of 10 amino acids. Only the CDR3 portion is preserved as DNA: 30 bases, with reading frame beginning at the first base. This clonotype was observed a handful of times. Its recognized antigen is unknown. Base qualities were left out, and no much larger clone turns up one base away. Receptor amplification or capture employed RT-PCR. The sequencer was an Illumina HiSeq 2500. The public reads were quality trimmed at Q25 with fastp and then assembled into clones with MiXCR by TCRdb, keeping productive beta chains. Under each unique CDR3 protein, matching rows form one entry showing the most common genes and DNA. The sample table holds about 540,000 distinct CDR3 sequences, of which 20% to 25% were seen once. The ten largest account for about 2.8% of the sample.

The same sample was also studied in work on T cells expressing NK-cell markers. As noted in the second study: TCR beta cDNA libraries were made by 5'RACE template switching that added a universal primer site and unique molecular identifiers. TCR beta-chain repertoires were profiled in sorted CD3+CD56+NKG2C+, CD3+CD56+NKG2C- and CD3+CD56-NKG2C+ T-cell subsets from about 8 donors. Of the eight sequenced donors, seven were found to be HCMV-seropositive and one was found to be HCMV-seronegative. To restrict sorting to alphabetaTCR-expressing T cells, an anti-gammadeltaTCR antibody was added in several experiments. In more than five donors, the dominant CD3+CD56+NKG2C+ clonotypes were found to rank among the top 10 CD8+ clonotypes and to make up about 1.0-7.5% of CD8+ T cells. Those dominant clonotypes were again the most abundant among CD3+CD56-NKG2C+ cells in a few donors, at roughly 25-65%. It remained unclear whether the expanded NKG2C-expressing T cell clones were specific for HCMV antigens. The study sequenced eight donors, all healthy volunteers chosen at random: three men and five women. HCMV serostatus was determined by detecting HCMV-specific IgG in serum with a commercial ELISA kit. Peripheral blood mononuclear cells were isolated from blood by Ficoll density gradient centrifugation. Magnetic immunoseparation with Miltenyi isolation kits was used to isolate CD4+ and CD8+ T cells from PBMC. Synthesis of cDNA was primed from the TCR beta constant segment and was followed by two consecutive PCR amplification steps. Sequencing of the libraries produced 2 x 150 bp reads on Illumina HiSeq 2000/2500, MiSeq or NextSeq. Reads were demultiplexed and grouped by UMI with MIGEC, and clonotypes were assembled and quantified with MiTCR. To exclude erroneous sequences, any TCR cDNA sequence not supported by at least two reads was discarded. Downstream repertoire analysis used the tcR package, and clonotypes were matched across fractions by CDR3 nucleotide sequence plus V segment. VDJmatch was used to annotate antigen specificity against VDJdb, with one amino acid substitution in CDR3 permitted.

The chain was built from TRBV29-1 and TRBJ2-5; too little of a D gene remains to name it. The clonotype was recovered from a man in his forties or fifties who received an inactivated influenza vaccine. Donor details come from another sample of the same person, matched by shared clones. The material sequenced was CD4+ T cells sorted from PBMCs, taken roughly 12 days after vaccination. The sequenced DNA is TGCAGCGTTGACAAAGAGACCCAGTACTTC. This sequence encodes CSVDKETQYF.